These 8 T cell receptor beta chains were all obtained from the same sample, sequenced in a study of beta chain features in type 1 diabetes. Their recognized antigens are unknown. Expressed TCRB transcripts were sequenced after all isolated RNA was converted to cDNA. Profiled with immunoSEQ multiplex PCR; TCRdb holds only in-frame clones, not every one. The sample comprises 550,000 to 850,000 clones, about an eighth of which are singletons, and approximately 0.022% rests with the top ten. Whole-study results and caveats: TCRB CDR3 length was moderately but significantly reduced in all four CD4+ subsets of Type 1 diabetes patients.

Sequenced material: naive CD4+ T cells from blood. The source is a man aged 18 to 29 with type 1 diabetes.

In this sample, this clone turned up a few times. The V gene is TRBV10-3, the J gene TRBJ1-4; TRBD1 might be the D (5 bases). Trimming shortened V by 0 bases and J by 8 bases, and 10 bases separated the two germline ends. This CDR3 spans 14 amino acids. Per germline, CDR1 ENHRY and CDR2 SYGVKD. This chain's CDR3 is CAISESIQGEKLFF. The CDR3 coding sequence is TGTGCCATCAGTGAGTCGATCCAGGGAGAAAAACTGTTTTTT.

The gene calls are TRBV6-5 and TRBJ1-4; 8 bases match TRBD1. CDR3 size: 14 residues. Germline V gives CDR1 MNHEY, CDR2 SVGAGI. The V gene end was trimmed by 6 bases and the J gene end by 4 bases; junction bases not matched to a gene: 4. Here the CDR3 reads CASSSDRVNEKLFF. The CDR3 DNA reads TGTGCCAGCAGCTCGGACAGGGTTAATGAAAAACTGTTTTTT.

In this sample, this clone turned up a few times. V is TRBV4-1 and J is TRBJ2-5, with D tentatively TRBD1 or TRBD2 (5 bases each). In germline, CDR1 is MGHRA, CDR2 YSYEKL. The CDR3 totals 14 residues. The V and J ends lost 1 base and 5 bases respectively, with 11 bases between them. This chain's CDR3 is CASSQAGTSETQYF. CDR3 DNA sequence: TGCGCCAGCAGCCAAGCGGGGACGTCTGAGACCCAGTACTTC.

The V and J genes are TRBV6-1 and TRBJ2-1; D is tentatively TRBD1 or TRBD2 (6 bases each). Germline CDR1 and CDR2: MNHNS and SASEGT. V lost 4 bases, J lost 2 bases, and 12 bases lay in between. CDR3 length: 15 amino acids. The CDR3 nucleotides read TGTGCCAGCAGTGTGGGGGCGGGGACCTACAATGAGCAGTTCTTC. The encoded protein is CASSVGAGTYNEQFF.

This sequence joins TRBV5-1 and TRBJ2-7; TRBD1 is a possible D gene (6 bases). The ends were cut back, 4 bases at V and 3 bases at J, with 11 bases in the middle. The germline CDR1 and CDR2 sequences are SGHRS and YFSETQ. This CDR3 is 13 amino acids long. CDR3 sequence reads: CASSATGSYEQYF. The DNA of the CDR3 is TGCGCCAGCAGCGCTACAGGGAGCTACGAGCAGTACTTC.

The chain couples TRBV9 to TRBJ2-3; 11 nucleotides align to TRBD2. The CDR3 consists of 13 residues. V was pared by 4 bases and J by 10 bases, with 5 bases of the junction left unmatched. Germline V gene data show CDR1 as SGDLS and CDR2 as YYNGEE. This chain's CDR3 is CASSPHSGGAQYF. For the CDR3, the DNA is TGTGCCAGCAGCCCTCATAGCGGGGGGGCGCAGTATTTT.

This clone occurred a few times. The chain employs TRBV9 and TRBJ2-6; D is undetermined. Trimming pared 2 bases from V and 2 bases from J, leaving 11 bases between. The germline CDR1 and CDR2 sequences are SGDLS and YYNGEE. CDR3 size: 16 residues. The DNA of the CDR3 is TGTGCCAGCAGCGTGGGGAATCGCGCTGGGGCCAACGTCCTGACTTTC. This translates into CASSVGNRAGANVLTF.

The chain is built from TRBV6-1 and TRBJ1-4; possibly TRBD1 for D (5 bases). Germline V gene sequence: CDR1 MNHNS, CDR2 SASEGT. The CDR3 loop spans 15 amino acids. The germline V and J ends were trimmed by 2 bases and 4 bases, with 11 bases remaining between them. The CDR3 coding sequence is TGTGCCAGCAGTGAACTATCGGGACGTAATGAAAAACTGTTTTTT. Protein product: CASSELSGRNEKLFF.